Below are 13 T cell receptor beta chains sequenced from a single sample in a study of graft-versus-host responses after intestinal transplantation. Antigens for these TCRs are unknown. The data were produced by immunoSEQ multiplex PCR, yet TCRdb's version contains in-frame clones alone and is incomplete. The sample holds 85,000 to 110,000 clones, 80% to 95% seen once. The material sequenced was unstimulated CD8+ T cells sorted from spleen or lymph node cells, taken before intestinal transplant. All receptors derive from a human donor who received an intestinal transplant.

The genes are TRBV18 and TRBJ1-3; no firm D call. The V and J ends lost 5 bases and 0 bases respectively, with 14 bases between them. Germline loops: CDR1 KGHSH, CDR2 LQKENI. There are 16 residues in the CDR3. CDR3 sequence (DNA): TGTGCCAGCTCAGGACTAACCTCCTCCTCTGGAAACACCATATATTTT. Its protein product is CASSGLTSSSGNTIYF.

The chain carries TRBV27 and TRBJ1-1; 7 bases agree with TRBD1. Trimming removed 2 bases from V and 6 bases from J; junction bases left unmatched: 3. Germline CDR1 is MNHEY and CDR2 is SMNVEV (reference sequence). This CDR3 region has 13 residues. The CDR3 DNA is TGTGCCAGCAGTTTAGCCCAGGGGGCTGAAGCTTTCTTT. This gives the protein CASSLAQGAEAFF.

The chain recombines TRBV14 with TRBJ2-7, with D hard to call. V lost 0 bases, J lost 2 bases, and 11 bases lay in between. The germline V gene has CDR1 SGHDN and CDR2 FVKESK. The CDR3 covers 15 residues. The CDR3 reads CASSQEVALPYEQYF. CDR3 DNA: TGTGCCAGCAGCCAAGAGGTAGCACTACCCTACGAGCAGTACTTC.

This rearrangement joins TRBV10-2 to TRBJ1-1; possible D gene TRBD1, 6 bases. The CDR3 consists of 14 residues. The V end was cut by 3 bases, the J end by 8 bases, with 16 bases between. The germline V gene encodes CDR1 WSHSY and CDR2 SAAADI. The CDR3, as DNA: TGCGCCAGCAGTGATGGGGGCGGGGGTAGGGAAGCTTTCTTT. Protein: CASSDGGGGREAFF.

The gene calls are TRBV6-1 and TRBJ2-5; D is uncertain. Trimming took 2 bases from V and 4 from J, leaving 11 bases between them. Germline CDR1 and CDR2: MNHNS and SASEGT. The CDR3 has 14 amino acids. The CDR3 loop reads CASSELALLETQYF. The DNA for the CDR3 is TGTGCCAGCAGTGAATTGGCCCTACTAGAGACCCAGTACTTC.

The chain uses TRBV7-6 and TRBJ2-3; no definite D call. The V end was cut by 8 bases, the J end by 0 bases, with 6 bases between. The germline gives CDR1 SGHVS, CDR2 FNYEAQ. The CDR3 runs 12 residues. This CDR3 is CASGDSTDTQYF. CDR3 DNA: TGTGCCAGCGGAGACAGCACAGATACGCAGTATTTT.

The chain carries TRBV4-1 and TRBJ2-3; D is ambiguous. With 1 base removed from V and 6 bases from J, the gap between germline ends came to 17 bases. The CDR3 consists of 16 residues. The germline V gene has CDR1 MGHRA and CDR2 YSYEKL. The CDR3, as DNA: TGCGCCAGCAGCCAAGGAGATTATCCACTGGGGGATACGCAGTATTTT. This encodes CASSQGDYPLGDTQYF.

The CDR3 loop reads CASSTGTGANTEAFF. CDR3 nucleotide sequence: TGTGCCAGTAGTACAGGGACAGGCGCGAACACTGAAGCTTTCTTT. This chain uses TRBV19 with TRBJ1-1; 8 nucleotides align to TRBD1. Per the germline V gene, CDR1 is LNHDA and CDR2 is SQIVND (reference sequence). This CDR3 region has 15 residues. J lost 1 base, V lost 4 bases, and 5 bases had no gene match.

The rearrangement uses TRBV29-1 and TRBJ2-4; D may match TRBD1 or TRBD2 (5 bases each). The germline V and J ends were trimmed by 4 bases and 5 bases, with 12 bases remaining between them. Germline values: CDR1 SQVTM, CDR2 ANQGSEA. This CDR3 region has 13 residues. In DNA, the CDR3 is TGCAGCGTTGTGGGGGTTCCCGAAAACATTCAGTACTTC. Its translation: CSVVGVPENIQYF.

The V call is TRBV27, the J call TRBJ2-7; perhaps TRBD1 as D (7 bases). Between the trimmed V and J ends, which lost 6 bases and 2 bases, there was a span of 11 bases. This CDR3 spans 13 amino acids. Germline CDR1 is MNHEY and CDR2 is SMNVEV (reference sequence). The DNA of the CDR3 is TGTGCCAGCAGCGGAGGGGGCCCCTACGAGCAGTACTTC. Translated, it gives CASSGGGPYEQYF.

The chain recombines TRBV19 with TRBJ2-1; a weak D match, TRBD2 (6 bases). The CDR3 is 15 amino acids. V was pared by 6 bases and J by 8 bases, with 20 bases between. The germline CDR1 and CDR2 sequences are LNHDA and SQIVND (reference sequence). CDR3: CASRQQGPLAYEQFF. The CDR3 nucleotides read TGTGCCAGTAGGCAGCAGGGCCCGCTAGCGTATGAGCAGTTCTTC.

V usage is TRBV11-2 and J usage is TRBJ2-7; TRBD1 might be the D (6 bases). The germline CDR1 and CDR2 sequences are SGHAT and FQNNGV. V was pared by 9 bases and J by 4 bases, with 13 bases between. This CDR3 spans 12 amino acids. The CDR3, as DNA: TGTGCCAGTGCAGGGGCGCGTTACGAGCAGTACTTC. It translates to CASAGARYEQYF.

The chain carries TRBV10-2 and TRBJ1-5, with D perhaps TRBD1 (5 bases). The CDR3 covers 14 residues. Between the trimmed V and J ends, which lost 3 bases and 4 bases, there was a span of 10 bases. Germline loops: CDR1 WSHSY, CDR2 SAAADI. For the CDR3, the DNA is TGCGCCAGCAGTGAAAGGGCAGGGAATCAGCCCCAGCATTTT. It is translated as CASSERAGNQPQHF.